The rows below give T cell receptor beta chains drawn from one sample of a study of technical replicates of blood from a few donors. Assay used: immunoSEQ multiplex PCR; TCRdb lists only in-frame clones, some missing. The profile shows under 100,000 clones, 85% to 95% of them singletons. Sequenced sample: T cells isolated from PBMCs. The receptors shown here come from a human donor in good health. CDR3s include the opening cysteine and the closing phenylalanine or tryptophan. Fields, in order: D gene, V gene, J gene, clone size, CDR3 DNA, CDR3 protein. The D gene is left open where the match is weak. Only part of the rows carry a size: once, few, many, or a class if the clone is expanded.

TRBD2,TRBV19,TRBJ2-3,once,TGTGCCAGTAGATCCCCTAGCGGGAGAGGCGCAGATACGCAGTATTTT,CASRSPSGRGADTQYF
TRBD1,TRBV5-6,TRBJ2-7,.,TGTGCCAGCAGCCCGGGACAGGGGTTTCAAGGCGAGCAGTACTTC,CASSPGQGFQGEQYF
.,TRBV2,TRBJ1-5,.,TGTGCCAGCAGACAGGTCAATCAGCCCCAGCATTTT,CASRQVNQPQHF
TRBD1,TRBV5-1,TRBJ1-2,.,TGCGCCAGCAGCTTTGACGAGACAGGGAAGAACTATGGCTACACCTTC,CASSFDETGKNYGYTF
TRBD1,TRBV5-5,TRBJ2-1,.,TGTGCCAGCAGCTTAATGACAGGGGCCTACAATGAGCAGTTCTTC,CASSLMTGAYNEQFF
.,TRBV13,TRBJ1-4,.,TGTGCCAGCAGTTCCGGGACACACGAAAAACTGTTTTTT,CASSSGTHEKLFF
TRBD2,TRBV11-2,TRBJ2-1,.,TGTGCCAGCAGCTTAGATTCTAGCGGGAATGAGCAGTTCTTC,CASSLDSSGNEQFF
.,TRBV7-3,TRBJ2-7,.,TGTGCCGCCCGGAACCTAGCGCGCTACGAGCAGTACTTC,CAARNLARYEQYF
.,TRBV5-1,TRBJ2-1,.,TGCGCCAGCAGCCGGGCGGGTACTACCTACAATGAGCAGTTCTTC,CASSRAGTTYNEQFF
TRBD1,TRBV11-3,TRBJ2-3,.,TGTGCCAGCGTCCCGGGACAGGGATCAGATACGCAGTATTTT,CASVPGQGSDTQYF
TRBD2,TRBV11-2,TRBJ2-1,once,TGTGCCAGCAGTTTTACTAGCGGGAGACCCCATGAGCAGTTCTTC,CASSFTSGRPHEQFF
TRBD1,TRBV9,TRBJ2-7,once,TGTGCCAGCAGCGACCCCCCGGGACAGGGAGGTCGCGAGCAGTACTTC,CASSDPPGQGGREQYF
TRBD2,TRBV10-1,TRBJ2-1,.,TGCGCCAGCAGTCGAGAGGAACCGGGACTAGCGGGGAACAATGAGCAGTTCTTC,CASSREEPGLAGNNEQFF
.,TRBV6-1,TRBJ2-1,.,TGTGCCAGCTGGAGGGCCTCCTACAATGAGCAGTTCTTC,CASWRASYNEQFF
.,TRBV27,TRBJ1-4,.,TGTGCCAGCAGTTTGCTAGGAGCTAATGAAAAACTGTTTTTT,CASSLLGANEKLFF
TRBD2,TRBV5-1,TRBJ2-3,.,TGCGCCAGCAGCTTGGGACTAGCCTCAGATACGCAGTATTTT,CASSLGLASDTQYF
TRBD2,TRBV10-3,TRBJ2-2,.,TGTGCCACTAGCGGGACAACGGGGACCGGGGAGCTGTTTTTT,CATSGTTGTGELFF
.,TRBV14,TRBJ2-7,.,TGTGCCAGCAGCCAAGACAGCCCGGGACATGGAGCCTACGAGCAGTACTTC,CASSQDSPGHGAYEQYF
.,TRBV19,TRBJ1-5,.,TGTGCCAGTAGTGAGCAGGGCGGTCAGCCCCAGCATTTT,CASSEQGGQPQHF
TRBD1,TRBV6-1,TRBJ1-1,.,TGTGCCAGCAGTCATAACAGGGGGATGAACACTGAAGCTTTCTTT,CASSHNRGMNTEAFF
TRBD2,TRBV9,TRBJ2-7,.,TGTGCCAGCAGCAATAGCGGGAGCGAGCAGTACTTC,CASSNSGSEQYF
TRBD1,TRBV28,TRBJ2-7,once,TGTGCCAGCAGTGGTTTCGGACAGGACTTCTCCTACGAGCAGTACTTC,CASSGFGQDFSYEQYF
.,TRBV7-3,TRBJ2-7,.,TGTGCCAGCAGCTTAATGGGACACTCAGCCTCCTACGAGCAGTACTTC,CASSLMGHSASYEQYF
.,TRBV15,TRBJ1-1,few,TGTGCCACCAGCAGAGGTATGAACACTGAAGCTTTCTTT,CATSRGMNTEAFF
.,TRBV9,TRBJ2-7,.,TGTGCCAGCAGCGGGGGCCGGACCTACGAGCAGTACTTC,CASSGGRTYEQYF
TRBD2,TRBV4-2,TRBJ2-1,.,TGTGCCAGCAGCCAAGGGACTAGCGGGACAGGGGAGCAGTTCTTC,CASSQGTSGTGEQFF
.,TRBV29-1,TRBJ1-1,.,TGCAGCGTTGAAGTTCAGGGGCCGAACACTGAAGCTTTCTTT,CSVEVQGPNTEAFF
.,TRBV6-6,TRBJ2-7,.,TGTGCCAGCAGTGGCCGGGACAAAACCTACGAGCAGTACTTC,CASSGRDKTYEQYF
.,TRBV15,TRBJ1-2,once,TGTGCCACCAGCAGCCTTTCAGGAGGCTACACCTTC,CATSSLSGGYTF
TRBD2,TRBV4-1,TRBJ2-3,.,TGCGCCAGCAGCCCCAGACTAGCGGGAGGAGATACGCAGTATTTT,CASSPRLAGGDTQYF
.,TRBV5-1,TRBJ2-5,once,TGCGCCAGCAGGGACGTTGCCAGGAGGCTGCTGGAGACCCAGTACTTC,CASRDVARRLLETQYF
.,TRBV11-3,TRBJ1-1,.,TGTGCCAGCAGCTTTTTCGGAGACACTGAAGCTTTCTTT,CASSFFGDTEAFF
.,TRBV21-1,TRBJ2-2,.,TGTGCCAGCAGCAACAGGGCTAGCGGGAGCACCGGGGAGCTGTTTTTT,CASSNRASGSTGELFF
.,TRBV6-6,TRBJ2-5,.,TGTGCCAGCAGTTACAGGGGGGCAGGGGGAGAGACCCAGTACTTC,CASSYRGAGGETQYF
TRBD2,TRBV25-1,TRBJ2-2,.,TGTGCCAGCACTGGCGGGAGGGATACCGGGGAGCTGTTTTTT,CASTGGRDTGELFF
.,TRBV2,TRBJ2-5,.,TGTGCCAGCAGGCGGGCCCCTGGGGAGACCCAGTACTTC,CASRRAPGETQYF
TRBD1,TRBV5-1,TRBJ2-1,.,TGCGCCAGCAGCTTAGGGACAGCGGTCACCAATGAGCAGTTCTTC,CASSLGTAVTNEQFF
.,TRBV9,TRBJ2-2,.,TGTGCCAGCTCGGAGCGGTCCACCGGGGAGCTGTTTTTT,CASSERSTGELFF
TRBD2,TRBV7-3,TRBJ2-2,.,TGTGCCAGCAGCCCTGGACTAGCGGACACCGGGGAGCTGTTTTTT,CASSPGLADTGELFF
.,TRBV25-1,TRBJ2-1,.,TGTGCCAGCAGTGTAGGCAGGGGAAACTACAATGAGCAGTTCTTC,CASSVGRGNYNEQFF
TRBD2,TRBV30,TRBJ2-4,.,TGTGCCTGGTTACGTGGGGGACTAGCGTTGGACAAAAACATTCAGTACTTC,CAWLRGGLALDKNIQYF
TRBD1,TRBV2,TRBJ2-3,.,TGTGCCAGCAGACCCCCGGGACAGGGCGGGGGAGCGCAGTATTTT,CASRPPGQGGGAQYF
.,TRBV5-6,TRBJ1-2,.,TGTGCCAGCAACCTCGGGAGGGTAGACTATGGCTACACCTTC,CASNLGRVDYGYTF
.,TRBV7-7,TRBJ2-5,.,TGTGCCAGCAGCTTAACAAGCGTACAAGAGACCCAGTACTTC,CASSLTSVQETQYF
.,TRBV19,TRBJ2-3,.,TGTGCCAGTAATGGGGCAGGGGGCACAGATACGCAGTATTTT,CASNGAGGTDTQYF
TRBD1,TRBV7-6,TRBJ2-3,.,TGTGCCAGCACCGGGGACAGGGATCCTAATACGCAGTATTTT,CASTGDRDPNTQYF
TRBD1,TRBV12-5,TRBJ1-4,.,TGTGCTAGTGGTTTGTTTCGGACAGGGGATGAAAAACTGTTTTTT,CASGLFRTGDEKLFF
.,TRBV6-5,TRBJ2-5,.,TGTGCCAGCAGTTACCAGGGCCGGACCCAGTACTTC,CASSYQGRTQYF
.,TRBV29-1,TRBJ2-7,.,TGCAGCGTTGGACAGGCCCTCACCTACGAGCAGTACTTC,CSVGQALTYEQYF
TRBD2,TRBV30,TRBJ2-3,.,TGTGCCTGGGCGCGGGAGTATGCAGATACGCAGTATTTT,CAWAREYADTQYF
TRBD2,TRBV27,TRBJ2-1,.,TGTGCCAGCAGTTTATCGGTCACTAGCGGGAGTCTGAGGGGTGAGCAGTTCTTC,CASSLSVTSGSLRGEQFF
.,TRBV6-6,TRBJ2-3,once,TGTGCCAGCAGTTATTTACAGGCGACAGATACGCAGTATTTT,CASSYLQATDTQYF
.,TRBV7-9,TRBJ1-5,.,TGTGCCAGCAGCTCGTGGACAGACACAGAAAAGGATCAGCCCCAGCATTTT,CASSSWTDTEKDQPQHF
TRBD2,TRBV9,TRBJ2-3,.,TGTGCCAGCAGCGTAGAGGATAGCGGGAGCGGGAGTCCCCTGGATACGCAGTATTTT,CASSVEDSGSGSPLDTQYF
TRBD2,TRBV5-1,TRBJ2-5,.,TGCGCCAGCAGAGTAATAGCGGGGAACCAAGAGACCCAGTACTTC,CASRVIAGNQETQYF
.,TRBV9,TRBJ1-2,.,TGTGCCAGCTCCCTCACAGGGCTGTCGAGCTATGATGGCTACACCTTC,CASSLTGLSSYDGYTF
.,TRBV30,TRBJ2-7,.,TGTGCCTGGAGTTTAAGGGACTTGTACATCTACGAGCAGTACTTC,CAWSLRDLYIYEQYF
.,TRBV4-1,TRBJ1-1,.,TGCGCCAGCAGCCTTAAATGGGTGCAGGGAGGGACTGAAGCTTTCTTT,CASSLKWVQGGTEAFF
TRBD1,TRBV11-3,TRBJ2-1,.,TGTGCCAGCAGCCCCGGGACAGGGGCAAACAATGAGCAGTTCTTC,CASSPGTGANNEQFF
TRBD2,TRBV7-3,TRBJ2-1,.,TGTGCCAGCAGCTTAACGAATCCAGCGGGAGGTTTACGTGAGCAGTTCTTC,CASSLTNPAGGLREQFF